This T cell receptor (beta chain) was identified during a study of blood T cell repertoires in COVID-19. About the research overall: Both acute and convalescent COVID-19 samples were obtained from the United States, Italy and Spain. PBMCs, B-cell-depleted T cells, or T cells provided the cDNA or gDNA that made up the material.

The germline CDR1 and CDR2 sequences are SGHAT and FQNNGV. Trimming left V 5 bases short and J 0 bases short, with 16 bases between. The CDR3 is 16 amino acids. The authors' processing: From reference gene primer amplification, estimates of nucleated cell counts were derived. The protocol was immunoSEQ multiplex PCR, while the TCRdb copy is restricted to in-frame clones and leaves out a portion. V and J calls and clone size are copied from that table; D and trimming were computed from the DNA. The sample shows over 85,000 clones, around 80% of them seen only once. The rearrangement joins TRBV11-2 to TRBJ1-2, with a weak D call TRBD1 (5 bases). The sequence was collected from a woman of 80 years or more with acute or convalescent COVID-19. Sequenced sample: peripheral blood. CDR3 sequence reads: CASSPAGVTANYGYTF. DNA for the CDR3: TGTGCCAGCAGCCCCGCGGGGGTAACCGCTAACTATGGCTACACCTTC. The whole variable domain, filled in from reference TRBV11-2 and TRBJ1-2, reads EAGVAQSPRYKIIEKRQSVAFWCNPISGHATLYWYQQILGQGPKLLIQFQNNGVVDDSQLPKDRFSAERLKGVDSTLKIQPAKLEDSAVYLCASSPAGVTANYGYTFGSGTRLTVV.